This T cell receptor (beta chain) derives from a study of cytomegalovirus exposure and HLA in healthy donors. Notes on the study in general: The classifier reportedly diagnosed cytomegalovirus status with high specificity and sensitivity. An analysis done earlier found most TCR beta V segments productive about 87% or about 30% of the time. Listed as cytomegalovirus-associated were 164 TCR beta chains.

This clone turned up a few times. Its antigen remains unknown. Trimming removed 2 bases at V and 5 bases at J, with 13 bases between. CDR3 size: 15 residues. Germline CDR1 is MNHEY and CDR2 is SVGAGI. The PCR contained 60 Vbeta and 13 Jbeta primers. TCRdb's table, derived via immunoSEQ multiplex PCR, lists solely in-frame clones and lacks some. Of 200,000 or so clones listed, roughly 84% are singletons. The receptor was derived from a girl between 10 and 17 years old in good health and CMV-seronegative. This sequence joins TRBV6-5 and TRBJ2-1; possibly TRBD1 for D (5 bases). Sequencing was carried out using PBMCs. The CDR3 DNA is TGTGCCAGCAGTTACGACAGTCCGACACACAATGAGCAGTTCTTC. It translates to CASSYDSPTHNEQFF.